The 18 T cell receptor beta chains below come from one sample, sequenced in a study of cytomegalovirus exposure and HLA in healthy donors (dated by TCRdb to the late 2010s). Receptors were amplified or captured by the immunoSEQ multiplex PCR assay. A mixture of 60 forward primers for TCR Vbeta segments and 13 reverse primers for TCR Jbeta segments was used in the multiplex PCR. Held by TCRdb, this immuneACCESS table contains in-frame sequences only and omits some clones. Under half of the omission traces to an unresolved V gene where checked; the cause of the rest is unknown. In all, the sample holds approximately 140,000 clones, and almost 85% of those were seen once. 1.9% of the sample rests with the top ten. Material for sequencing was PBMCs. The receptors come from a woman aged 40 to 50 in good health and CMV-seronegative.

V usage is TRBV19 and J usage is TRBJ2-2; possible D gene TRBD2, 5 bases. Between the trimmed V and J ends, which lost 3 bases and 6 bases, there was a span of 8 bases. CDR1 is LNHDA, CDR2 SQIVND, per germline (reference sequence). The CDR3 has 13 amino acids. CDR3 DNA sequence: TGTGCCAGTAGTATCATGGGAGCCGGGGAGCTGTTTTTT. It codes for CASSIMGAGELFF.

This chain uses TRBV14 with TRBJ2-7; tentatively, D is TRBD1 (5 bases). This CDR3 contains 13 residues. CDR1 and CDR2 (germline): SGHDN, FVKESK. V gave up 4 bases and J gave up 1 base, with 8 bases separating them. The CDR3 nucleotides are TGTGCCAGCAGCCTCAGGGATTCCTACGAGCAGTACTTC. Translating it yields CASSLRDSYEQYF. The full variable domain, its missing parts supplied by reference TRBV14 and TRBJ2-7, is EAGVTQFPSHSVIEKGQTVTLRCDPISGHDNLYWYRRVMGKEIKFLLHFVKESKQDESGMPNNRFLAERTGGTYSTLKVQPAELEDSGVYFCASSLRDSYEQYFGPGTRLTVT.

The genes are TRBV27 and TRBJ1-2; D is unclear. Germline V lookup: CDR1 MNHEY, CDR2 SMNVEV (reference sequence). The CDR3 sequence is 13 residues long. The germline V and J ends were trimmed by 4 bases and 0 bases, with 6 bases remaining between them. The CDR3 loop reads CASSYRSNYGYTF. Here the CDR3 DNA reads TGTGCCAGCAGTTACAGATCTAACTATGGCTACACCTTC.

The chain recombines TRBV28 with TRBJ1-6; unclear D gene. The CDR3 runs 13 residues. Looked up from germline, CDR1 is MDHEN and CDR2 is SYDVKM. V lost 6 bases and J 7 bases, leaving 10 bases between the germline ends. The CDR3 coding sequence is TGTGCCAGCAGCCTAGATGGGAATTCACCCCTCCACTTT. Its translation is CASSLDGNSPLHF.

This clone has a single count. The CDR3 here is CSVQTGGQYF. CDR3 in DNA: TGCAGTGTTCAAACAGGGGGGCAGTACTTC. This sequence joins TRBV20-1 and TRBJ2-7; TRBD1 matches at 8 bases. Germline V CDR1 and CDR2: DFQATT, SNEGSKA (reference sequence). The CDR3 is 10 residues long. After removal of 7 bases from V and 9 bases from J, the junction contained 5 bases not matched to a gene.

This chain uses TRBV20-1 with TRBJ1-6; tentatively, D is TRBD1 (5 bases). The CDR3 extends over 11 amino acids. CDR1 is DFQATT, CDR2 SNEGSKA, per germline (reference sequence). Trimming cost V 6 bases and J 9 bases, with 9 bases left between them. CDR3 DNA sequence: TGCAGTGCAAGTAGGGGTTCACCCCTCCACTTT. Translating gives CSASRGSPLHF.

This rearrangement joins TRBV7-9 to TRBJ2-1; 8 bases map to TRBD2. This CDR3 is 15 amino acids long. V was pared by 1 base and J by 7 bases, with 6 bases of the junction left unmatched. Germline values: CDR1 SEHNR, CDR2 FQNEAQ (reference sequence). CDR3 sequence (DNA): TGTGCCAGCAGCTTAGTTGGACTAGCTGGGAATGAGCAGTTCTTC. This sequence encodes CASSLVGLAGNEQFF.

The genes are TRBV18 and TRBJ1-2; 9 positions match TRBD1. The germline CDR1 and CDR2 sequences are KGHSH and LQKENI. This CDR3 region has 16 residues. J gave up 7 bases and V 2 bases, and 11 bases lay outside the gene matches. The CDR3 reads CASSPGSGTGSSGYTF. DNA for the CDR3: TGTGCCAGCTCACCAGGATCCGGGACAGGGTCTTCTGGCTACACCTTC. Together with reference TRBV18 and TRBJ1-2, the CDR3 gives the full variable domain: NAGVMQNPRHLVRRRGQEARLRCSPMKGHSHVYWYRQLPEEGLKFMVYLQKENIIDESGMPKERFSAEFPKEGPSILRIQQVVRGDSAAYFCASSPGSGTGSSGYTFGSGTRLTVV.

In its sample, this clone was seen a few times. V and J are TRBV5-1 and TRBJ1-2; 9 nucleotides match TRBD1. The CDR3 runs to 13 residues. Trimming removed 2 bases from V and 8 bases from J; junction bases left unmatched: 4. Germline lookup yields CDR1 SGHRS and CDR2 YFSETQ. The CDR3 region is CASSLDRGGGYTF. CDR3 in DNA: TGCGCCAGCAGCTTAGACAGGGGGGGCGGCTACACCTTC. Full variable domain (rest looked up from reference TRBV5-1 and TRBJ1-2): KAGVTQTPRYLIKTRGQQVTLSCSPISGHRSVSWYQQTPGQGLQFLFEYFSETQRNKGNFPGRFSGRQFSNSRSEMNVSTLELGDSALYLCASSLDRGGGYTFGSGTRLTVV.

The rearrangement uses TRBV7-9 and TRBJ2-5, with D perhaps matching TRBD2 (6 bases). This CDR3 region has 17 residues. Germline lookup yields CDR1 SEHNR and CDR2 FQNEAQ (reference sequence). Trimming removed 1 base from V and 1 base from J, with 16 bases in between. The CDR3: CASSLVQAGPFQETQYF. The DNA for the CDR3 is TGTGCCAGCAGCTTAGTTCAGGCGGGGCCATTCCAAGAGACCCAGTACTTC.

The CDR3 reads CASSLVVAGGLGNEQFF. CDR3 sequence (DNA): TGCGCCAGCAGCTTGGTGGTAGCGGGAGGGCTAGGGAATGAGCAGTTCTTC. The chain employs TRBV5-1 and TRBJ2-1; 11 bases are a match to TRBD2. The CDR3 sequence is 17 residues long. Germline-derived CDR1 and CDR2 are SGHRS and YFSETQ. J was trimmed by 7 bases and V by 0 bases; bases with no gene match: 9. Variable domain in full (rest from reference TRBV5-1 and TRBJ2-1): KAGVTQTPRYLIKTRGQQVTLSCSPISGHRSVSWYQQTPGQGLQFLFEYFSETQRNKGNFPGRFSGRQFSNSRSEMNVSTLELGDSALYLCASSLVVAGGLGNEQFFGPGTRLTVL.

The rearrangement joins TRBV9 to TRBJ2-7; 7 positions match TRBD2. The germline CDR1 and CDR2 sequences are SGDLS and YYNGEE. The CDR3 covers 15 residues. V was pared by 3 bases and J by 0 bases, with 6 bases of the junction left unmatched. CDR3 sequence (DNA): TGTGCCAGCAGCGGACACGGGGGGAGCTCCTACGAGCAGTACTTC. Translating gives CASSGHGGSSYEQYF.

The rearrangement joins TRBV19 to TRBJ2-3; 7 bases map to TRBD1. V was clipped by 8 bases and J by 2 bases; unmatched bases: 13. The CDR3 sequence is 16 residues long. Germline assignment: CDR1 LNHDA and CDR2 SQIVND (reference sequence). The DNA of the CDR3 is TGTGCCAGTGTTCGAACCGGGACAGTTACCACAGATACGCAGTATTTT. Translating gives CASVRTGTVTTDTQYF.

As DNA, the CDR3 is TGTGCCACCAGCAGAGATCAGCGTGCCAGGGGGTATCTGAGCAATCAGCCCCAGCATTTT. Protein product: CATSRDQRARGYLSNQPQHF. The V call is TRBV15, the J call TRBJ1-5, with 7 bases matching TRBD1. This CDR3 region has 20 residues. With V trimmed by 0 bases and J by 1 base, 15 bases remained unmatched. The V gene's germline CDR1 is LNHNV and CDR2 YYDKDF (reference sequence).

The V call is TRBV6-6, the J call TRBJ2-7, with D tentatively TRBD1 (5 bases). Germline-derived CDR1 and CDR2 are MNHNY and SVGAGI (reference sequence). Deletions cut 0 bases from V and 4 bases from J, with 10 bases between. There are 14 residues in the CDR3. CDR3 loop: CASSYSNQGYEQYF. Here the CDR3 DNA reads TGTGCCAGCAGTTACTCGAATCAGGGATACGAGCAGTACTTC.

V is TRBV4-2 and J is TRBJ1-5; 10 bases align to TRBD1. CDR1 and CDR2 from the germline V gene are LGHNA and YNFKEQ. The ends lost 4 bases at V and 5 bases at J; junction bases unmatched: 5. This CDR3 comprises 15 residues. The CDR3 nucleotides are TGTGCCAGCAGCCGAGCCGGGACAGGGGATCAGCCCCAGCATTTT. It specifies CASSRAGTGDQPQHF.

This sequence joins TRBV28 and TRBJ2-7, with 8 bases identical to TRBD1. Germline values: CDR1 MDHEN, CDR2 SYDVKM. This CDR3 is built from 15 residues. V gave up 3 bases and J gave up 3 bases; unmatched junction bases: 7. The CDR3: CASSFGDRRNYEQYF. CDR3 sequence (DNA): TGTGCCAGCAGTTTTGGGGACAGGAGAAACTACGAGCAGTACTTC.

This chain joins TRBV28 and TRBJ2-7; possible D gene TRBD2, 6 bases. The V end was cut by 4 bases, the J end by 0 bases, with 10 bases between. CDR1 is MDHEN, CDR2 SYDVKM, per germline. The CDR3 has 14 amino acids. For the CDR3, the DNA is TGTGCCAGCAGTTCCTTCGGGAGCTCCTACGAGCAGTACTTC. It specifies CASSSFGSSYEQYF.